This T cell receptor beta chain was sequenced for a study of cytomegalovirus exposure and HLA in healthy donors. Repertoires were generated with immunoSEQ multiplex PCR, while TCRdb's copy carries only in-frame clones and drops some. The sample carries under 200,000 clones, roughly 95% recorded once. This CDR3 has 15 residues. J was trimmed by 3 bases and V by 7 bases; bases with no gene match: 11. Looked up from germline, CDR1 is SNHLY and CDR2 is FYNNEI. The clonotype originates from a woman in her late teens or twenties in good health and CMV-seronegative. The material sequenced was PBMCs. The rearrangement uses TRBV2 and TRBJ1-1; 7 bases match TRBD1. The chain's CDR3 is CASIRGQGQYTEAFF. Here the CDR3 DNA reads TGTGCCAGCATAAGGGGGCAGGGGCAGTACACTGAAGCTTTCTTT.